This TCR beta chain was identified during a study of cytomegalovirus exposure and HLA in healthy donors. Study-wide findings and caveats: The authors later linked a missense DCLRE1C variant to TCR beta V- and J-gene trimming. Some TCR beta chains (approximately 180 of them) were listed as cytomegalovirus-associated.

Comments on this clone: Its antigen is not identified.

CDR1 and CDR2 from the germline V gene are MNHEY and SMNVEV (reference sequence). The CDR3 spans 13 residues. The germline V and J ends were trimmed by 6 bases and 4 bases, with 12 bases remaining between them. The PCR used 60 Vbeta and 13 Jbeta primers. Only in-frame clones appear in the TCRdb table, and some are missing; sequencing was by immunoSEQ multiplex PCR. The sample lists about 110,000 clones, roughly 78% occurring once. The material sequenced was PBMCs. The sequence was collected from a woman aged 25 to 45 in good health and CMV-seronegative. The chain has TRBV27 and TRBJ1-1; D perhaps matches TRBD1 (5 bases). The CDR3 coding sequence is TGTGCCAGCAGAGGGGATTTAGTCACTGAAGCTTTCTTT. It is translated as CASRGDLVTEAFF.